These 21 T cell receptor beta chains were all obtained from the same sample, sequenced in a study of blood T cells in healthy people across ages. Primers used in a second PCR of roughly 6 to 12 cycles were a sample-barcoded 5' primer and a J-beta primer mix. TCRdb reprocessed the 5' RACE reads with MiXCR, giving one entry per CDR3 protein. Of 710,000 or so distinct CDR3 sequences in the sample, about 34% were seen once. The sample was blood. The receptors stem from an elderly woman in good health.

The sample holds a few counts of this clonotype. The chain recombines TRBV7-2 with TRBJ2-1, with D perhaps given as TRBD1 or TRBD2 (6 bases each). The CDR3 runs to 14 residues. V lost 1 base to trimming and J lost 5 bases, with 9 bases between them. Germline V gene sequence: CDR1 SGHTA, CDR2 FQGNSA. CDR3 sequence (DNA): TGTGCCAGCAGCTTAGTTGGGGGGCACAATGAGCAGTTCTTC. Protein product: CASSLVGGHNEQFF.

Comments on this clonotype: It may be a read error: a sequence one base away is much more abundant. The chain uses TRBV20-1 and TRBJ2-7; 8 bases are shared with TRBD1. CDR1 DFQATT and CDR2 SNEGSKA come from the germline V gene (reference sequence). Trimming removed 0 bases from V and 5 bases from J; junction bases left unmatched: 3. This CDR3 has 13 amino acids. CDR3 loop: CSARDTGGNEQYF. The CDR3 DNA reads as TGCAGTGCTAGAGACACAGGGGGTAACGAGCAGTACTTC.

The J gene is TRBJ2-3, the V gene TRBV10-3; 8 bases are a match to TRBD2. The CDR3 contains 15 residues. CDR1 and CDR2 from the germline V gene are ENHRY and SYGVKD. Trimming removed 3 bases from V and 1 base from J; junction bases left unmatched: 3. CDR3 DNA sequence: TGTGCCATCAGTGAACGTAGCGGGGGCACAGATACGCAGTATTTT. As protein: CAISERSGGTDTQYF.

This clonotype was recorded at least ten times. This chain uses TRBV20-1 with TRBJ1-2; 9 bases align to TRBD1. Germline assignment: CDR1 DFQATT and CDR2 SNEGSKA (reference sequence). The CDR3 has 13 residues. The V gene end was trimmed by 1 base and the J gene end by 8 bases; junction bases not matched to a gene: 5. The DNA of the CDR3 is TGCAGTGCTAGAGTAGGGACAGGGAAGGGCTACACCTTC. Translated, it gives CSARVGTGKGYTF.

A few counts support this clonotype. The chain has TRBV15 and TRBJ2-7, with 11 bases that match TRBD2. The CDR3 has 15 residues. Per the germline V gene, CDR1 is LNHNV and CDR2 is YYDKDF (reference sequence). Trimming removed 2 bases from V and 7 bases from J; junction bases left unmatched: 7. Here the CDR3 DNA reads TGTGCCACCAGCAGACCCACTAGCGGGGGTCTGGAGCAGTACTTC. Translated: CATSRPTSGGLEQYF.

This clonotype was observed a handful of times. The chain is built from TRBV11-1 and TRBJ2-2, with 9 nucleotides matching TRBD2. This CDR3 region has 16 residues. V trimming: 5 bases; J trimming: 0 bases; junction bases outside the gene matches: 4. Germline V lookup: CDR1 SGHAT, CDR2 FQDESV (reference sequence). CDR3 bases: TGTGCCAGCAGCCATCTAGCGGGGTCGAACACCGGGGAGCTGTTTTTT. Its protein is CASSHLAGSNTGELFF.

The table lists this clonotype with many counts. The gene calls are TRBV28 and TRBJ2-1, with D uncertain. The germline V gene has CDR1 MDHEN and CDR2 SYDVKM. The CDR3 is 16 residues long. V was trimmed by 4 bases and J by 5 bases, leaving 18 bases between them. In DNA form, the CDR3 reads TGTGCCAGCAGTTCACCCCTAAGACTTCAGGACAATGAGCAGTTCTTC. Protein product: CASSSPLRLQDNEQFF.

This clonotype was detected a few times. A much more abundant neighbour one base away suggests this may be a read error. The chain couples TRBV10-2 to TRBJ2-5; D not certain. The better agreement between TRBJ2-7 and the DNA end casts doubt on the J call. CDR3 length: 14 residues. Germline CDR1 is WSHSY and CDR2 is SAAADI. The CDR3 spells CASRDVNRPNEQYF. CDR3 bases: TGCGCCAGCAGGGATGTCAATAGGCCTAACGAGCAGTACTTC.

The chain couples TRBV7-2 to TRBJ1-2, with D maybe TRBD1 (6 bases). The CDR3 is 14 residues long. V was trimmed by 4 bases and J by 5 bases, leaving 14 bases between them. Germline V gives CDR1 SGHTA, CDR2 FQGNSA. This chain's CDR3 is CASSSKGGAYGYTF. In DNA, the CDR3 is TGTGCCAGCAGCTCAAAGGGGGGTGCGTATGGCTACACCTTC.

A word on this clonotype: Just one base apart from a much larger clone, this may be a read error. The CDR3: CASSEPEDYEQYF. CDR3 DNA sequence: TGTGCCAGCAGTGAACCCGAAGACTACGAGCAGTACTTC. The chain uses TRBV2 and TRBJ2-7; D not resolved. The CDR3 spans 13 residues. The germline V gene encodes CDR1 SNHLY and CDR2 FYNNEI. Trimming stripped 2 bases from V and 3 bases from J, with 8 bases between.

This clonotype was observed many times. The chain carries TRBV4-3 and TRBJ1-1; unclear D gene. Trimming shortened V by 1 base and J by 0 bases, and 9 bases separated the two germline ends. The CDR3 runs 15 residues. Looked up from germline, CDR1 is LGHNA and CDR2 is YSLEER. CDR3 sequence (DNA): TGCGCCAGCAGCCAAGTCGACGGAATGAACACTGAAGCTTTCTTT. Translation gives CASSQVDGMNTEAFF.

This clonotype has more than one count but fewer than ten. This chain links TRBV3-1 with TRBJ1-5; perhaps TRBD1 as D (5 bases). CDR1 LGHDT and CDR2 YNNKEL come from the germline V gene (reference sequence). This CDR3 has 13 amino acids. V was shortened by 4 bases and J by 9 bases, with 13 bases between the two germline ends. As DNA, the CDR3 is TGTGCCAGCAGCCGGGAGGGGAGACCGCCCCAGCATTTT. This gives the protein CASSREGRPPQHF.

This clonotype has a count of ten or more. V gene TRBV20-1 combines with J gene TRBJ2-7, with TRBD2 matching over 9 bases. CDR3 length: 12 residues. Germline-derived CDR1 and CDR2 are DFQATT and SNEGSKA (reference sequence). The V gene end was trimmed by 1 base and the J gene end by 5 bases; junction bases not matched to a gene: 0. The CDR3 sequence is CSARVAGDEQYF. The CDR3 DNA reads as TGCAGTGCTAGAGTAGCGGGGGACGAGCAGTACTTC.

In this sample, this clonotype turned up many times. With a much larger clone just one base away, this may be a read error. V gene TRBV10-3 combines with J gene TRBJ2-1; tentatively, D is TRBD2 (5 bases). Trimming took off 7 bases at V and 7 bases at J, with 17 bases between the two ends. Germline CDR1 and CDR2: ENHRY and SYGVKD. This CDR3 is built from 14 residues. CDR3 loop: CAIKPFGDGNEQFF. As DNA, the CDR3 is TGTGCCATCAAGCCCTTCGGGGATGGAAATGAGCAGTTCTTC.

CDR3 residues: CASSVPQGVVETQYF. CDR3 DNA: TGTGCCAGCAGCGTCCCACAGGGGGTAGTAGAGACCCAGTACTTC. The gene calls are TRBV7-2 and TRBJ2-7; 8 nucleotides align to TRBD1. The J call may be mistaken, given a closer DNA end match to TRBJ2-5. This CDR3 is built from 15 residues. Germline CDR1 SGHTA, CDR2 FQGNSA.

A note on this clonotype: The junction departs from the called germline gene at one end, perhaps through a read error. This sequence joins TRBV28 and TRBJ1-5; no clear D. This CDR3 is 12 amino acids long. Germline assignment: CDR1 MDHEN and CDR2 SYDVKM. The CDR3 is CTSKAGNQPQHF. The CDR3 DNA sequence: TGTACCAGCAAGGCGGGGAATCAGCCCCAGCATTTT.

The CDR3 nucleotides read TGTGCCAGCAGGATTGACATTCTAGCTGAAGCTTTCTTT. Encoded protein: CASRIDILAEAFF. J is TRBJ1-1 and V is TRBV2, with unresolved D. Germline V gives CDR1 SNHLY, CDR2 FYNNEI. The V end lost 6 bases, the J end lost 6 bases, and 14 bases lay between the germline ends. The CDR3 spans 13 residues.

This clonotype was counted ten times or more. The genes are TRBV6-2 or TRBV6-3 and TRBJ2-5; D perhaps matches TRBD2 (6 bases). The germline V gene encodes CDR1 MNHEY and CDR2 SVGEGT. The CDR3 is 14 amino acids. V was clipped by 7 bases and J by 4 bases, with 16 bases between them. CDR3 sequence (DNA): TGTGCCAGCACCCTAGTGGGGGGACCAGAGACCCAGTACTTC. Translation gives CASTLVGGPETQYF.

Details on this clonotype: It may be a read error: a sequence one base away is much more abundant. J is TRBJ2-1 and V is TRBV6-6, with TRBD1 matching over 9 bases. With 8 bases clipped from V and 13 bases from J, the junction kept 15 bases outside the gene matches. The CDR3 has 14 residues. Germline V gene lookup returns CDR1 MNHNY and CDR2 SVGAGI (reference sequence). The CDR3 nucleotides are TGTGCCAGCCGAGAAACAGGGGGCCAAGAGACCCAGTTCTTC. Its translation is CASRETGGQETQFF.

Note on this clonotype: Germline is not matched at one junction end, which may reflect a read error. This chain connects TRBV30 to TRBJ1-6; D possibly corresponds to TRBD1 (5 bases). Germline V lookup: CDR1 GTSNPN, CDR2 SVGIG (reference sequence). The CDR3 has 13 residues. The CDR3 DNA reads TGTGCCCGGAGCCCGTTAGGGGATTCACCCCTCCACTTT. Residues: CARSPLGDSPLHF.

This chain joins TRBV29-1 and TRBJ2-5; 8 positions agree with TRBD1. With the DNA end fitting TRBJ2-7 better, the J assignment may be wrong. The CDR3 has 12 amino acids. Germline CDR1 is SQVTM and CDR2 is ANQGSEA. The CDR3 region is CSVADRADEQYF. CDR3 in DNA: TGCAGCGTTGCGGACAGGGCCGACGAGCAGTACTTC.